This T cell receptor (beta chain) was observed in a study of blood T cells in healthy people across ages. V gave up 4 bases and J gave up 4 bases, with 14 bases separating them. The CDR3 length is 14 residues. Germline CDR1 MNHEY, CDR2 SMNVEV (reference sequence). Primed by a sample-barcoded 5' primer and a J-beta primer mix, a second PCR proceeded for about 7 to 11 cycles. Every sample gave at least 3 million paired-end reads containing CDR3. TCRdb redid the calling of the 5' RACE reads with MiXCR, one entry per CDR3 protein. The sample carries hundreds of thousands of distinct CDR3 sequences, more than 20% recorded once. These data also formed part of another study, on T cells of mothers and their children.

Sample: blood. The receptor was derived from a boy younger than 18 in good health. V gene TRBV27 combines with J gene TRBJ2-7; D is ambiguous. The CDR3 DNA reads TGTGCCAGCAGTTCCGCTAAAAGGCGGTACGAGCAGTACTTC. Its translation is CASSSAKRRYEQYF.